The following is a T cell receptor beta chain sequence with its context. As yet, its antigen is unknown. TEMRA cells were enriched by FACS, and CD4+ and CD8+ T cells were negatively isolated. RNA totalling 0.5 to 1 ug underwent reverse transcription with random hexamers. An immunoSEQ multiplex PCR amplified TCR beta CDR3 over 54 Vbeta and 13 Jbeta. Using its own MiXCR run on the immunoSEQ multiplex PCR reads, TCRdb lists one record per CDR3 protein. Of 100,000 to 150,000 distinct CDR3 sequences listed, about 92% were seen once; the top ten hold roughly 0.33%. This entry belongs to a study of CD8 T cells in Susac syndrome. Study-level findings and limits: Only a relatively small number of individuals were included in the TCR sequencing and HLA analysis.

CDR3 length equals 15 residues. V lost 4 bases and J lost 15, with 25 bases in between. The V gene's germline CDR1 is MDHEN and CDR2 SYDVKM. Sequencing was performed on CD8+ T cells from PBMCs. This rearrangement joins TRBV28 to TRBJ2-1, with D perhaps assigned TRBD1 or TRBD2 (5 bases each). The receptor was isolated from a human donor with multiple sclerosis. The CDR3 sequence: CASSSPTGWGPLPFF. DNA of the CDR3: TGTGCCAGCAGTTCCCCGACGGGGTGGGGCCCTCTTCCGTTCTTC. Full variable domain (rest looked up from reference TRBV28 and TRBJ2-1): DVKVTQSSRYLVKRTGEKVFLECVQDMDHENMFWYRQDPGLGLRLIYFSYDVKMKEKGDIPEGYSVSREKKERFSLILESASTNQTSMYLCASSSPTGWGPLPFFGPGTRLTVL.